This TCR beta chain emerged from a study of siplizumab effects on memory and regulatory T cells. Germline CDR1 is SGHRS and CDR2 is YFSETQ. Trimming stripped 5 bases from V and 2 bases from J, with 16 bases between. The CDR3 consists of 15 residues. Study conclusions and caveats: Naive T cells, seemingly more diverse than memory cells, seemed major alloresponse contributors.

As for this clone: What it recognizes is unknown.

Profiled with immunoSEQ multiplex PCR; TCRdb holds only in-frame clones, not every one. The table includes over 100,000 clones, about 90% detected once. The sequencing input was Tregs sorted from blood. This sequence originates from a human donor in good health. The genes are TRBV5-1 and TRBJ2-5; TRBD1 or TRBD2 may be the D gene (5 bases each). The CDR3 reads CASSPGRTIQETQYF. In DNA form, the CDR3 reads TGCGCCAGCAGTCCAGGGAGAACCATTCAAGAGACCCAGTACTTC.